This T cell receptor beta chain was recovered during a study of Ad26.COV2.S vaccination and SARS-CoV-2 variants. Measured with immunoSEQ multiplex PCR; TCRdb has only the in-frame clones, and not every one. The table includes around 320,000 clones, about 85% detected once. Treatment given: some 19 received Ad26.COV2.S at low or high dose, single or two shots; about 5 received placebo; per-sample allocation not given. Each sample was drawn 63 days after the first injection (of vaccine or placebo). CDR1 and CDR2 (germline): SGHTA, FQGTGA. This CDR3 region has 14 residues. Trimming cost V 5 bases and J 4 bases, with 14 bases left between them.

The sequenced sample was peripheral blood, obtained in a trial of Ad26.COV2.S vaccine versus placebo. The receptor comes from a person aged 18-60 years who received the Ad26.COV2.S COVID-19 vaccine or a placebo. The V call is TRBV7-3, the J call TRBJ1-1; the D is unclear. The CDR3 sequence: CASSPTGPPTEAFF. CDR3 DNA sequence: TGTGCCAGCAGCCCTACTGGACCGCCCACTGAAGCTTTCTTT.